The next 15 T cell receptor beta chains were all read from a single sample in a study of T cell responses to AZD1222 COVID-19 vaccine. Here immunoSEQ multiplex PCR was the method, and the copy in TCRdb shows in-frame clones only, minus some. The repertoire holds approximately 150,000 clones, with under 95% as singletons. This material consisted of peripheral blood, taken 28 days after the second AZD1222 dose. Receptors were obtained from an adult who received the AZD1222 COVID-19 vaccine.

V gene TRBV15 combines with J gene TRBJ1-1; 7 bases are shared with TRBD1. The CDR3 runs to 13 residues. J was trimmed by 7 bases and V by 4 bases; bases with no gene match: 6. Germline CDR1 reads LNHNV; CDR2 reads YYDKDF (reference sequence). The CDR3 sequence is CATSNYRGSEAFF. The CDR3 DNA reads TGTGCCACCAGCAACTACAGGGGAAGTGAAGCTTTCTTT.

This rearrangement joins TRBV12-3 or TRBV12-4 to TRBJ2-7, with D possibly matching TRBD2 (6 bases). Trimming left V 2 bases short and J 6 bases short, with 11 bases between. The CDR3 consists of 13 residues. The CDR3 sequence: CASSLWRETEQYF. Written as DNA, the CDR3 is TGTGCCAGCAGTTTATGGAGGGAAACCGAGCAGTACTTC.

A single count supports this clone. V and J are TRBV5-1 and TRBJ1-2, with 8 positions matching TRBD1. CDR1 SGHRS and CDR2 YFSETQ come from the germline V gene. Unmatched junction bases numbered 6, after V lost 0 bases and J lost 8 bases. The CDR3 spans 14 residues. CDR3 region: CASSLEPGTGGYTF. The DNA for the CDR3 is TGCGCCAGCAGCTTGGAACCGGGGACAGGAGGCTACACCTTC.

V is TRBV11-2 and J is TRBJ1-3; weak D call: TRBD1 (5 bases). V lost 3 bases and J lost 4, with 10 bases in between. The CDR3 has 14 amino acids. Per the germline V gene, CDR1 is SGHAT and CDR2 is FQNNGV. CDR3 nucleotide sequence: TGTGCCAGCAGCTTCCGGGGGAAGGGAAACACCATATATTTT. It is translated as CASSFRGKGNTIYF.

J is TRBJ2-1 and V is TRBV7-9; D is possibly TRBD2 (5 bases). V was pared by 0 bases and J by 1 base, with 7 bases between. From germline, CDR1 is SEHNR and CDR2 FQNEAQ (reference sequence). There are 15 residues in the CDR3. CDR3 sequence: CASSLADFSYNEQFF. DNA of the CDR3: TGTGCCAGCAGCTTAGCGGACTTTTCCTACAATGAGCAGTTCTTC.

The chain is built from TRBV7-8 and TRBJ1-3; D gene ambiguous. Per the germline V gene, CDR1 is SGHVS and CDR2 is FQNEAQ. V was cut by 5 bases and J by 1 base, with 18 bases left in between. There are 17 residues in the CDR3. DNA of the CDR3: TGTGCCAGCAGCGCAAGGACCGGGCCCTCTTCTGGAAACACCATATATTTT. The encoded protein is CASSARTGPSSGNTIYF.

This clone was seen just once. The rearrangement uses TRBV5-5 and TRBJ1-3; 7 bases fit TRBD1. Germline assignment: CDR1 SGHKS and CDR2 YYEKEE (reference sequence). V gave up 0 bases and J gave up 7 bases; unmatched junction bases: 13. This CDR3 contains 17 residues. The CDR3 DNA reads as TGTGCCAGCAGCTTGGCCTCGGTAGACAGGGAAAGGAACACCATATATTTT. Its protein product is CASSLASVDRERNTIYF.

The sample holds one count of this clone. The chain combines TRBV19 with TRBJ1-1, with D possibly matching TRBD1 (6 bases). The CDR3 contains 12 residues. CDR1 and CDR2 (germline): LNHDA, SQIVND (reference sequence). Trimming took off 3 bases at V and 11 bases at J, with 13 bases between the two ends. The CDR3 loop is CASSIRQGLAFF. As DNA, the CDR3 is TGTGCCAGTAGTATTAGGCAGGGGTTGGCTTTCTTT.

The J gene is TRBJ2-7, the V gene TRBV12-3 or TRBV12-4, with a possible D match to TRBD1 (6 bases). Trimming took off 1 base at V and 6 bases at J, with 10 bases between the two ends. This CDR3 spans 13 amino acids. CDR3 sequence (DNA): TGTGCCAGCAGTTTAGTCAGGGGATCCGAGCAGTACTTC. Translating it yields CASSLVRGSEQYF.

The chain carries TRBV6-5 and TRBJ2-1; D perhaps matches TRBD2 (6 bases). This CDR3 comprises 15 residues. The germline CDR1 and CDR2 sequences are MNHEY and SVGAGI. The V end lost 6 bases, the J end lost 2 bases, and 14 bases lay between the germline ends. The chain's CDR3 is CASSQDYGAYNEQFF. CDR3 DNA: TGTGCCAGCAGCCAGGACTATGGGGCCTACAATGAGCAGTTCTTC.

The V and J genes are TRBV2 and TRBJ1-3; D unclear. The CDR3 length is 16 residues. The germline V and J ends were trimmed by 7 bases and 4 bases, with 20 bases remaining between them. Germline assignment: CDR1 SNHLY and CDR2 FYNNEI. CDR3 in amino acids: CASTDLAESLGNTIYF. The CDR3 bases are TGTGCCAGCACTGACCTCGCCGAAAGCTTAGGAAACACCATATATTTT.

The CDR3 bases are TGTGCCAGCAGCCCTGGAGGGGGACCAGCCTACAATGAGCAGTTCTTC. Its protein is CASSPGGGPAYNEQFF. This chain links TRBV7-9 with TRBJ2-1; D may be TRBD1 or TRBD2 (6 bases each). The CDR3 extends over 16 amino acids. V gave up 5 bases and J gave up 2 bases, with 16 bases separating them. Per the germline V gene, CDR1 is SEHNR and CDR2 is FQNEAQ (reference sequence).

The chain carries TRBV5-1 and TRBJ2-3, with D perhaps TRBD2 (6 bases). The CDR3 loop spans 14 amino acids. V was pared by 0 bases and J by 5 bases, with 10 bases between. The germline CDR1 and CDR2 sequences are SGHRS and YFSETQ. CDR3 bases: TGCGCCAGCAGCTTGGATCGGGGGAGAGATACGCAGTATTTT. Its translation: CASSLDRGRDTQYF.

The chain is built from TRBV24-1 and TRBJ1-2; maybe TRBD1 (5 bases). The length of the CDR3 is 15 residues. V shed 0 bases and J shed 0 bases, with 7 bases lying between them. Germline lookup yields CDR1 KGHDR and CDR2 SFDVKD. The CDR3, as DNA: TGTGCCACCAGTGATTTGGTGACAGCTAACTATGGCTACACCTTC. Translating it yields CATSDLVTANYGYTF.

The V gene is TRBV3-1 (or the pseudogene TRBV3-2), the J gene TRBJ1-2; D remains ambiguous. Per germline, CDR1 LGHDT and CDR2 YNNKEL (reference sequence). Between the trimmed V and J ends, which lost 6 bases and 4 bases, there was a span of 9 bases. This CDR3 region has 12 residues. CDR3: CASSPGSYGYTF. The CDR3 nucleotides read TGTGCCAGCAGTCCGGGATCCTATGGCTACACCTTC.